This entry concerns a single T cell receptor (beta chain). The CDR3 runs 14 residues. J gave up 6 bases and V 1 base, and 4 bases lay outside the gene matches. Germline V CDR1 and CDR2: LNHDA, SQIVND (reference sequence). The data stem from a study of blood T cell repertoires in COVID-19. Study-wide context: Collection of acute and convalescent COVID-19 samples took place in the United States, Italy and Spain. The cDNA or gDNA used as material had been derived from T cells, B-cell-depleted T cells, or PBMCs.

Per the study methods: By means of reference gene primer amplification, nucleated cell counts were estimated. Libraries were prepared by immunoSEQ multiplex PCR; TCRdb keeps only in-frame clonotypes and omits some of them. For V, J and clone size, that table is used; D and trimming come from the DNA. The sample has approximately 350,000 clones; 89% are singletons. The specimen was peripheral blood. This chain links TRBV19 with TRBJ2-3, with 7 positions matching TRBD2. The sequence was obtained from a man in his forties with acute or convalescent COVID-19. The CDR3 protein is CASSIAGGADTQYF. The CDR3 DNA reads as TGTGCCAGTAGTATAGCGGGGGGTGCGGATACGCAGTATTTT.